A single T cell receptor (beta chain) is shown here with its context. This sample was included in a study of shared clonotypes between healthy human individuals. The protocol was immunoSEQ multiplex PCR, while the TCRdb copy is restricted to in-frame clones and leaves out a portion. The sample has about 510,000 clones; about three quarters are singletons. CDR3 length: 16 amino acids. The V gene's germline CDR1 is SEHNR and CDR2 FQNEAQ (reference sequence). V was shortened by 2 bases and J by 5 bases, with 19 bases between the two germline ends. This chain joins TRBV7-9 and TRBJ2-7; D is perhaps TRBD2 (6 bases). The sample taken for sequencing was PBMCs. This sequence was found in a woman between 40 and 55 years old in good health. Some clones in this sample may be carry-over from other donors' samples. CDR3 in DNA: TGTGCCAGCAGCTTATTAGTTGTGGGAGGAACGGACGAGCAGTACTTC. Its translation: CASSLLVVGGTDEQYF.